This TCR beta chain was documented in a study of cytomegalovirus exposure and HLA in healthy donors. Study-level results: TCR beta V- and J-gene trimming, according to a later analysis, was linked to a missense DCLRE1C variant.

A multiplex PCR was run with 60 Vbeta primers and 13 Jbeta primers. Profiling relied on immunoSEQ multiplex PCR, and the TCRdb table lists in-frame clones only, not all of them. The data show roughly 140,000 clones, with approximately 80% seen just once and approximately 5.6% held by the top ten. For this clone: Its matching antigen is unknown.

The CDR3 covers 15 residues. With 1 base removed from V and 3 bases from J, the gap between germline ends came to 11 bases. Germline assignment: CDR1 SGHRS and CDR2 YFSETQ. The sample was PBMCs. The TCR originated in a middle-aged woman in good health and CMV-seropositive. V is TRBV5-1 and J is TRBJ1-5; D remains ambiguous. CDR3 sequence: CASSLTPENNQPQHF. The DNA for the CDR3 is TGCGCCAGCAGCTTGACGCCGGAGAACAATCAGCCCCAGCATTTT.